These T cell receptor beta chains were read from a single sample in a study of blood T cells in healthy people across ages. One entry per CDR3 protein results from TCRdb running MiXCR on the 5' RACE reads. The repertoire holds roughly 1 million distinct CDR3 sequences, under 30% seen once, with 0.65% to 0.75% in the top ten. Another study also made use of these data, one on T cells of mothers and their children.

Sample: blood. These receptors all come from a girl aged 2-10 years in good health. The CDR3 runs from the conserved cysteine through the conserved F or W. Fields, in order: clone size, CDR3 length, V gene, J gene, D gene, CDR3 protein, CDR3 DNA. A D gene is named only where the DNA matches it firmly. Expanded clones are given a class, and other clones once, few, many or no size at all.

.	15	TRBV7-3	TRBJ1-1	.	CASSLHFSPEAEAFF	TGTGCCAGCAGCTTACATTTCAGTCCAGAAGCTGAAGCTTTCTTT
few	15	TRBV29-1	TRBJ2-1	.	CSAIHPRAGRNEQFF	TGCAGCGCAATACACCCCAGGGCAGGGAGAAATGAGCAGTTCTTC
.	15	TRBV11-2	TRBJ2-1	TRBD2	CASSLWEREEYEQFF	TGTGCCAGCAGCCTCTGGGAGCGGGAGGAATATGAGCAGTTCTTC
.	13	TRBV10-3	TRBJ1-4	.	CAITRRADEKLFF	TGTGCCATCACCCGACGCGCCGATGAAAAACTGTTTTTT
many	14	TRBV18	TRBJ2-5	.	CASSPGTSGETQYF	TGTGCCAGCTCGCCTGGGACAAGCGGAGAGACCCAGTACTTC
.	18	TRBV12-3/TRBV12-4	TRBJ1-1	TRBD1	CASSSSGTGGAWNTEAFF	TGTGCCAGCAGTTCCTCCGGGACAGGGGGCGCATGGAACACTGAAGCTTTCTTT
.	16	TRBV7-9	TRBJ2-3	TRBD2	CASSLPTSGFTDTQYF	TGTGCCAGCAGCTTACCTACTAGCGGCTTCACAGATACGCAGTATTTT
many	16	TRBV3-1	TRBJ2-3	.	CASSQDSTGITDTQYF	TGTGCCAGCAGCCAAGACTCTACAGGGATCACAGATACGCAGTATTTT
.	19	TRBV20-1	TRBJ2-1	TRBD2	CSARTLRGTSGRAYNEQFF	TGCAGTGCTAGAACCCTTCGGGGGACTAGCGGGAGGGCCTACAATGAGCAGTTCTTC
.	15	TRBV3-1	TRBJ2-7	.	CASSQDLGPAGEQYF	TGTGCCAGCAGCCAAGATCTGGGGCCCGCGGGCGAGCAGTACTTC
.	12	TRBV28	TRBJ1-6	.	CASSLFQGPLHF	TGTGCCAGCAGTTTATTCCAGGGTCCCCTCCACTTT
.	16	TRBV11-2	TRBJ2-3	TRBD2	CVSSLIAGGELDTQYF	TGTGTCAGCAGCTTGATAGCGGGAGGGGAGTTAGATACGCAGTATTTT
few	15	TRBV12-3/TRBV12-4	TRBJ2-4	TRBD2	CASSLAPGTSVVQYF	TGTGCCAGCAGTTTAGCGCCAGGGACTAGCGTGGTTCAGTACTTC
.	15	TRBV7-2	TRBJ2-5	.	CASSLYWGNQETQYF	TGTGCCAGCAGCTTATATTGGGGGAACCAAGAGACCCAGTACTTC
.	15	TRBV4-2	TRBJ1-4	TRBD1	CASSQDRVTNEKLFF	TGTGCCAGCAGCCAGGACAGGGTAACTAATGAAAAACTGTTTTTT
.	16	TRBV20-1	TRBJ2-3	.	CSAREERRGSTDTQYF	TGCAGTGCTAGAGAAGAGCGGCGTGGGAGCACAGATACGCAGTATTTT
.	14	TRBV5-5	TRBJ2-3	.	CASSPPAARDTQYF	TGTGCCAGCAGCCCTCCGGCAGCCAGAGATACGCAGTATTTT
.	15	TRBV21-1	TRBJ1-3	.	CASRTDRGHGNTIYF	TGTGCCAGCAGAACTGACAGGGGGCACGGAAACACCATATATTTT
.	15	TRBV6-2/TRBV6-3	TRBJ2-1	.	CASIFLGGGGNEQFF	TGTGCCAGCATCTTCCTGGGGGGCGGAGGCAATGAGCAGTTCTTC
.	14	TRBV27	TRBJ1-2	.	CASSSATGSYGYTF	TGTGCCAGCAGTTCCGCGACAGGCAGCTATGGCTACACCTTC
few	15	TRBV12-3/TRBV12-4	TRBJ2-5	TRBD2	CASSLGGGYQETQHF	TGTGCCAGCAGTTTAGGCGGGGGGTACCAAGAGACCCAGCACTTC
.	11	TRBV6-1	TRBJ2-4	.	CASSEPGIQYF	TGTGCCAGCAGTGAACCGGGCATTCAGTACTTC
few	14	TRBV4-1	TRBJ2-5	.	CASSQDYGQETQYF	TGCGCCAGCAGCCAAGATTACGGTCAAGAGACCCAGTACTTC
.	14	TRBV29-1	TRBJ2-7	TRBD1	CSARTGTGGREQYF	TGCAGCGCCCGAACCGGGACAGGGGGTCGCGAGCAGTACTTC
.	14	TRBV5-1	TRBJ1-1	.	CASRRTRGDTEAFF	TGCGCCAGCAGGCGTACCAGGGGAGACACTGAAGCTTTCTTT
few	16	TRBV5-1	TRBJ2-5	TRBD1	CASSPGTAPQQETQYF	TGCGCCAGCAGCCCCGGGACAGCTCCCCAACAAGAGACCCAGTACTTC
.	12	TRBV12-3/TRBV12-4	TRBJ2-7	.	CASSSPLAEQYF	TGTGCCAGCAGTTCGCCCTTAGCCGAGCAGTACTTC
once	10	TRBV7-9	TRBJ2-2	.	CAASAGELFF	TGTGCCGCTAGCGCCGGGGAGCTGTTTTTT
.	14	TRBV7-9	TRBJ2-3	.	CASSQDLITDTQYF	TGTGCCAGCAGCCAAGACTTAATCACAGATACGCAGTATTTT
.	12	TRBV29-1	TRBJ1-2	.	CSVGPRSYGYTF	TGCAGCGTTGGTCCCAGATCCTATGGCTACACCTTC
few	14	TRBV7-2	TRBJ2-5	.	CASSLSLARETQYF	TGTGCCAGCAGCTTAAGCCTAGCTAGGGAGACCCAGTACTTC
.	16	TRBV4-2	TRBJ2-6	.	CASSQEVGQNPNVLTF	TGTGCCAGCAGCCAAGAAGTTGGGCAGAACCCCAACGTCCTGACTTTC
few	15	TRBV7-3	TRBJ2-1	TRBD1	CASSLNTGVDNEQFF	TGTGCCAGCAGCTTAAACACAGGGGTGGACAATGAGCAGTTCTTC
few	16	TRBV7-6	TRBJ2-1	.	CASSLWAASSYNEQFF	TGTGCCAGCAGCTTATGGGCGGCCAGCTCCTACAACGAGCAGTTCTTC
few	15	TRBV7-2	TRBJ1-1	.	CASSAQWGGSTEAFF	TGTGCCAGCAGTGCGCAGTGGGGGGGCTCGACTGAAGCTTTCTTT
.	14	TRBV28	TRBJ2-1	.	CASTLGASDNEQFF	TGTGCCAGCACCCTGGGAGCCTCCGACAATGAGCAGTTCTTC
few	16	TRBV29-1	TRBJ2-1	.	CSVASSRGGPYNEQFF	TGCAGCGTTGCGTCAAGCAGGGGGGGCCCGTACAATGAGCAGTTCTTC
few	13	TRBV13	TRBJ2-2	.	CASSWRLHGELFF	TGTGCCAGCAGCTGGAGGCTGCACGGGGAGCTGTTTTTT
few	14	TRBV19	TRBJ2-7	.	CATLPTANSYEQYF	TGTGCCACCCTCCCCACAGCAAACTCCTACGAGCAGTACTTC
few	15	TRBV5-1	TRBJ2-5	TRBD1	CASSWTSDRQETQYF	TGCGCCAGCAGCTGGACCTCGGACAGGCAGGAGACCCAGTACTTC
many	14	TRBV4-3	TRBJ2-7	.	CASSQEGGRYEQYF	TGCGCCAGCAGCCAAGAAGGGGGGCGGTACGAGCAGTACTTC
few	14	TRBV9	TRBJ1-1	TRBD1	CASSEDRKNTEAFF	TGTGCCAGCAGCGAGGACAGGAAGAACACCGAAGCTTTCTTT
.	15	TRBV20-1	TRBJ2-4	TRBD2	CSAQELGRDENIQYF	TGCAGTGCCCAAGAGTTAGGGAGGGACGAAAACATTCAGTACTTC
.	12	TRBV29-1	TRBJ2-2	TRBD1	CSVGRGPWELFF	TGCAGCGTTGGAAGGGGGCCGTGGGAGCTGTTTTTT
.	14	TRBV7-3	TRBJ2-2	TRBD2	CASSFSGSTGELFF	TGTGCCAGCAGCTTTAGCGGGAGCACCGGGGAGCTGTTTTTT
few	16	TRBV7-2	TRBJ2-7	TRBD2	CASSPSGGAVAYEQYF	TGTGCCAGCAGTCCTAGCGGGGGGGCCGTAGCCTACGAGCAGTACTTC
.	17	TRBV29-1	TRBJ2-1	TRBD2	CSVGCLAGRLGGNEQFF	TGCAGCGTTGGGTGTCTAGCGGGCCGCCTAGGGGGAAATGAGCAGTTCTTC
.	15	TRBV28	TRBJ2-2	TRBD2	CASSQSSGYTGELFF	TGTGCCAGCAGCCAGTCTAGCGGATACACCGGGGAGCTGTTTTTT
.	16	TRBV20-1	TRBJ2-1	.	CSASEGAGLVYNEQFF	TGCAGTGCTAGTGAGGGGGCGGGACTCGTCTACAATGAGCAGTTCTTC
.	16	TRBV5-5	TRBJ1-2	.	CASSLEGRDPVWGYTF	TGTGCCAGCAGCTTGGAGGGGCGCGATCCCGTCTGGGGCTACACCTTC
.	14	TRBV6-1	TRBJ1-1	.	CASSEAGGNTEAFF	TGTGCCAGCAGTGAAGCGGGGGGGAACACTGAAGCTTTCTTT
.	14	TRBV5-1	TRBJ2-5	.	CASSGLGNQETQYF	TGCGCCAGCAGCGGACTCGGGAACCAAGAGACCCAGTACTTC
.	15	TRBV4-1	TRBJ2-7	.	CASSQEAGLSYEQYF	TGCGCCAGCAGCCAAGAGGCAGGATTAAGCTACGAGCAGTACTTC
few	16	TRBV20-1	TRBJ1-4	TRBD1	CSARGGTGSHWEKLFF	TGCAGTGCTCGAGGCGGGACAGGCTCCCATTGGGAAAAACTGTTTTTT
.	14	TRBV9	TRBJ2-5	.	CASSPRPLKETQYF	TGTGCCAGCAGCCCAAGACCCCTTAAAGAGACCCAGTACTTC
few	16	TRBV28	TRBJ2-2	.	CASSFRLAANTGELFF	TGTGCCAGCAGTTTTCGATTAGCGGCGAACACCGGGGAGCTGTTTTTT
.	16	TRBV7-8	TRBJ2-5	.	CASSLALVATDETQYF	TGTGCCAGCAGCTTAGCGCTGGTGGCGACTGACGAGACCCAGTACTTC